What follows describes a single T cell receptor beta chain. As yet, its antigen is unknown. It was with 60 Vbeta and 13 Jbeta primers that the PCR ran. Profiling relied on immunoSEQ multiplex PCR, and the TCRdb table lists in-frame clones only, not all of them. This sample has more than 110,000 clones, with around 85% found just once. This sample is part of a study of cytomegalovirus exposure and HLA in healthy donors. Study-wide results and limits: An ancestry cluster, one associated with Asian ancestry, reportedly showed fewer N-insertions than the approximately 670-donor mean in a later analysis. Sequencing artifact likely explains a cluster of highly shared sequence variants.

V was pared by 6 bases and J by 6 bases, with 7 bases of the junction left unmatched. This CDR3 spans 14 amino acids. Germline values: CDR1 LNHDA, CDR2 SQIVND (reference sequence). The donors (healthy individuals) were bone marrow donors. Unrecorded immune exposures were likely, despite nominal health at sampling. Sequenced sample: PBMCs. The TCR sequence derives from a middle-aged man in good health and CMV-seropositive. V and J are TRBV19 and TRBJ1-1; TRBD1 aligns across 10 bases. The CDR3 coding sequence is TGTGCCAGTAGGACAGGGGGCCGGAGGTCTGAAGCTTTCTTT. It codes for CASRTGGRRSEAFF. Supplemented by reference TRBV19 and TRBJ1-1, the full variable domain reads DGGITQSPKYLFRKEGQNVTLSCEQNLNHDAMYWYRQDPGQGLRLIYYSQIVNDFQKGDIAEGYSVSREKKESFPLTVTSAQKNPTAFYLCASRTGGRRSEAFFGQGTRLTVV.